This TCR beta chain comes out of a study of vaccination effects on CD4 cells after COVID-19. Study-level findings and limits: Whether induced by infection or by vaccine, clones showed marked clonal contraction late after vaccination. Relatively few convalescent patients took part in the study, which had no early post-infection timepoints.

Regarding this clone: The antigen remains undetermined.

Antigen-specific CD4+ T cells were expanded (with viral peptide pools) by the ViraFEST assay ahead of sequencing. Cells that had been cultured for roughly eleven days were the source of isolated CD4+ T cells. Between March and December 2020, the person had a SARS-CoV-2 infection that PCR confirmed. Profiled with immunoSEQ multiplex PCR; TCRdb holds only in-frame clones, not every one. The sample lists about 27,000 clones; approximately 78% were seen once. Trimming cost V 1 base and J 0 bases; bases outside gene matches: 7. CDR3 size: 18 residues. CDR1 is SGHVS and CDR2 is FQNEAQ in the germline V gene.

The TCR was taken from a human donor who had a prior SARS-CoV-2 infection. V gene TRBV7-8 combines with J gene TRBJ2-1, with TRBD2 identical over 9 bases. This sample comprised CD4+ T cells from PBMCs cultured with HCoV-NL63 spike peptides, obtained before COVID-19 vaccination. CDR3 in amino acids: CASSLVAGGDSSYNEQFF. The CDR3 DNA reads as TGTGCCAGCAGCTTAGTGGCGGGAGGGGATAGCTCCTACAATGAGCAGTTCTTC.